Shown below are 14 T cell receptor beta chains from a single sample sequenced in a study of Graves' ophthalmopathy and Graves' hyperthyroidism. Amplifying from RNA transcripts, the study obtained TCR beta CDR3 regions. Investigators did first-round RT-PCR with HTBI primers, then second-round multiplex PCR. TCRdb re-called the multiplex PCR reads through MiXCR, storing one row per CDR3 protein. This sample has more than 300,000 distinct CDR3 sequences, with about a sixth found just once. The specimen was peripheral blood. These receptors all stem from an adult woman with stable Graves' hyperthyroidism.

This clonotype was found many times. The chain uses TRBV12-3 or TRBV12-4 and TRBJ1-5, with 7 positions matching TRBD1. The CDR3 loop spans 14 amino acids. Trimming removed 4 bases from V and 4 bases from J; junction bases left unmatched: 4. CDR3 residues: CASSSTGVNQPQHF. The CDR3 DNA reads TGTGCCAGCAGTTCCACAGGGGTGAATCAGCCCCAGCATTTT.

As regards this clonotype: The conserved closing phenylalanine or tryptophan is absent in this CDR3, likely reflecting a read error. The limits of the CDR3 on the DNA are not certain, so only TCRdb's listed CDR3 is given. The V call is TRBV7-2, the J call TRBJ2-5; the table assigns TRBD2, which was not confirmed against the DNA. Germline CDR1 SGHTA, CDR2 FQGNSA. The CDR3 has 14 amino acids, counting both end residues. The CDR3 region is CASSMGLAGETQDY.

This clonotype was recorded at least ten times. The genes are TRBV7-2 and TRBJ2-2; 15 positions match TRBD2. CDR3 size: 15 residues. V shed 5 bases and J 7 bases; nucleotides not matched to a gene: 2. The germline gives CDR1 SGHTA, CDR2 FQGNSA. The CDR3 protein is CASSRTSGRVGELFF. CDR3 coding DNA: TGTGCCAGCAGCAGGACTAGCGGGAGGGTCGGGGAGCTGTTTTTT.

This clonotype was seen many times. CDR3 region: CASSEAWPGGDYNSPLHF. The DNA of the CDR3 is TGTGCCAGCAGTGAAGCGTGGCCGGGTGGGGACTATAATTCACCCCTCCACTTT. The gene calls are TRBV6-1 and TRBJ1-6; no definite D call. V was clipped by 0 bases and J by 3 bases, with 15 bases between them. Germline assignment: CDR1 MNHNS and CDR2 SASEGT. The CDR3 contains 18 residues.

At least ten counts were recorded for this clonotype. CDR3: CSGAATIQETQYF. The CDR3, as DNA: TGCAGCGGGGCGGCAACTATCCAAGAGACCCAGTACTTC. The chain uses TRBV29-1 and TRBJ2-5; D ambiguous. V gave up 7 bases and J gave up 1 base, with 13 bases separating them. There are 13 residues in the CDR3. Per germline, CDR1 SQVTM and CDR2 ANQGSEA.

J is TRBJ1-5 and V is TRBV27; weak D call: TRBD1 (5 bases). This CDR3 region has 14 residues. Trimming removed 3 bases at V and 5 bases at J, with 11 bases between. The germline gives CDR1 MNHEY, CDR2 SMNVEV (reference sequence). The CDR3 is CASSFRGDYQPQHF. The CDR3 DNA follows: TGTGCCAGCAGTTTCCGGGGGGATTATCAGCCCCAGCATTTT.

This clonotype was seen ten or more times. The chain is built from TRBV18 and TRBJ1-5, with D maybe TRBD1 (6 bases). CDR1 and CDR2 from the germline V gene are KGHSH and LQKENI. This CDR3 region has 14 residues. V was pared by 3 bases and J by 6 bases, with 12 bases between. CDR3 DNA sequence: TGTGCCAGCTCACCTAACAGGGTAGGTCAGCCCCAGCATTTT. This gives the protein CASSPNRVGQPQHF.

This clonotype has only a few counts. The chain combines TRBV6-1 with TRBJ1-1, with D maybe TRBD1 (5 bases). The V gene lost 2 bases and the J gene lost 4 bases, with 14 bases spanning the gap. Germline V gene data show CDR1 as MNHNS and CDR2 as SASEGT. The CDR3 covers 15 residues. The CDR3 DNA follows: TGTGCCAGCAGTGAATTGGAGTCAGGGATCACTGAAGCTTTCTTT. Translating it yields CASSELESGITEAFF.

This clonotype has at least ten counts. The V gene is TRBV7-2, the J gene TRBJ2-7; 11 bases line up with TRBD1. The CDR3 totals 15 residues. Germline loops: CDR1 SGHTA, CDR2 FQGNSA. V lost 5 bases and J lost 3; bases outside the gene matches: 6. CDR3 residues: CASSTDRGHFYEQYF. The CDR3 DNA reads TGTGCCAGCAGCACGGACAGGGGGCATTTCTACGAGCAGTACTTC.

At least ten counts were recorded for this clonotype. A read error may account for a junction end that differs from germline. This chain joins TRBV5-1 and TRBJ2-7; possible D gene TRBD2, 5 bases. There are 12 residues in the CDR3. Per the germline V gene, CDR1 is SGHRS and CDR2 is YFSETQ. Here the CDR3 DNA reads TGTGCCAGCAGTAGCCGGGGTGACGAGCAGTACTTC. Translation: CASSSRGDEQYF. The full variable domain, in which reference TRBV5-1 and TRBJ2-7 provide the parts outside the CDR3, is KAGVTQTPRYLIKTRGQQVTLSCSPISGHRSVSWYQQTPGQGLQFLFEYFSETQRNKGNFPGRFSGRQFSNSRSEMNVSTLELGDSALYLCASSSRGDEQYFGPGTRLTVT.

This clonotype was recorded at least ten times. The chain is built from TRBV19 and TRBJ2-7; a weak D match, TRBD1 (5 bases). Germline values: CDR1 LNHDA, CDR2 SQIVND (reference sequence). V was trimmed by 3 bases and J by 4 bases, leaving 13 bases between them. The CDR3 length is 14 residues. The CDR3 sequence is CASSIARTSYEQYF. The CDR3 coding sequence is TGTGCCAGTAGTATTGCTCGGACATCTTACGAGCAGTACTTC.

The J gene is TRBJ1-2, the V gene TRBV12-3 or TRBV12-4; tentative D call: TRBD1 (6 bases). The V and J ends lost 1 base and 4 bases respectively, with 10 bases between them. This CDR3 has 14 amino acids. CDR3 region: CASSLGGLGYGYTF. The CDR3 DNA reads TGTGCCAGCAGTTTAGGGGGGCTCGGCTATGGCTACACCTTC.

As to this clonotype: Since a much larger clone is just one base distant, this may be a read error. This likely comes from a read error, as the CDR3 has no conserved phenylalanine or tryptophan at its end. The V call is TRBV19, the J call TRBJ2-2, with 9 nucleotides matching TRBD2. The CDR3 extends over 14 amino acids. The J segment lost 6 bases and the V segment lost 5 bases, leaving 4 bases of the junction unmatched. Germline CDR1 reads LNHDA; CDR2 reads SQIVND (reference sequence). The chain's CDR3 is CASSLIAGAGELFL. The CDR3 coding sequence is TGTGCCAGTAGTCTTATAGCGGGAGCCGGGGAGCTGTTTTTG.

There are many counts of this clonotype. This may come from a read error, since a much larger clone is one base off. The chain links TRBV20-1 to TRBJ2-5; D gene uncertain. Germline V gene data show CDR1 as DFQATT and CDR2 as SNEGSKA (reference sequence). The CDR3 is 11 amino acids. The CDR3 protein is CSARTQEAQYF. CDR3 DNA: TGCAGTGCTAGGACACAAGAGGCCCAGTACTTC.